This TCR beta chain was profiled in a study of blood T cell repertoires in COVID-19. At the level of the study: The United States, Italy and Spain supplied acute and convalescent COVID-19 samples.

This CDR3 has 16 amino acids. V lost 4 bases to trimming and J lost 2 bases; unmatched junction nucleotides: 9. The germline CDR1 and CDR2 sequences are MGHDK and SYGVNS. The repertoire was sequenced with immunoSEQ multiplex PCR; TCRdb's copy has only in-frame clones and lacks some. The table includes under 150,000 clones, 80% to 90% detected once. Seattle-derived patients entered the study during active infection and were followed longitudinally. This chain links TRBV25-1 with TRBJ2-3; the match to TRBD2 covers 7 bases. The TCR comes from a woman aged 55-69 years with COVID-19, enrolled during active disease. The sequencing input was peripheral blood. The CDR3 DNA follows: TGTGCCAGCAGTGCAGGTGGGCGGGGGTACACAGATACGCAGTATTTT. This translates into CASSAGGRGYTDTQYF. Drawing the rest from reference TRBV25-1 and TRBJ2-3, the complete variable domain is EADIYQTPRYLVIGTGKKITLECSQTMGHDKMYWYQQDPGMELHLIHYSYGVNSTEKGDLSSESTVSRIRTEHFPLTLESARPSHTSQYLCASSAGGRGYTDTQYFGPGTRLTVL.